The 16 T cell receptor beta chains below were found in one sample sequenced in a study of T cell responses to AZD1222 COVID-19 vaccine. The assay was immunoSEQ multiplex PCR, and TCRdb's table has in-frame clones only and misses some. This sample carries approximately 60,000 clones, more than 70% of them seen once, and the ten largest clones take 11% to 15%. The input for sequencing was peripheral blood, taken on day 0 of AZD1222 vaccination. The receptors here all came from an adult in good health.

J is TRBJ1-3 and V is TRBV6-5; no firm D call. Trimming left V 5 bases short and J 4 bases short, with 9 bases between. The CDR3 is made up of 13 amino acids. Germline V gene sequence: CDR1 MNHEY, CDR2 SVGAGI. The CDR3 DNA reads as TGTGCCAGCAGTCCCTCGACAGGAAACACCATATATTTT. Translated, it gives CASSPSTGNTIYF.

The rearrangement uses TRBV19 and TRBJ1-2; 8 nucleotides match TRBD1. The CDR3 runs to 15 residues. Trimming removed 1 base from V and 8 bases from J; junction bases left unmatched: 9. CDR1 and CDR2 from the germline V gene are LNHDA and SQIVND (reference sequence). In DNA form, the CDR3 reads TGTGCCAGTAGTATAGGTGGATCACAGGGGGACGGCTACACCTTC. As protein: CASSIGGSQGDGYTF.

The V call is TRBV28, the J call TRBJ2-2; 10 bases line up with TRBD2. V trimming: 6 bases; J trimming: 1 base; junction bases outside the gene matches: 2. This CDR3 contains 15 residues. Per germline, CDR1 MDHEN and CDR2 SYDVKM. The CDR3 spells CASRVAGGNTGELFF. DNA for the CDR3: TGTGCCAGCAGAGTAGCGGGGGGGAACACCGGGGAGCTGTTTTTT. Using reference TRBV28 and TRBJ2-2 for the parts outside the CDR3, the full variable domain is DVKVTQSSRYLVKRTGEKVFLECVQDMDHENMFWYRQDPGLGLRLIYFSYDVKMKEKGDIPEGYSVSREKKERFSLILESASTNQTSMYLCASRVAGGNTGELFFGEGSRLTVL.

The sample holds one count of this clone. This chain joins TRBV5-1 and TRBJ2-5; D is perhaps TRBD2 (5 bases). V was cut by 6 bases and J by 3 bases, with 18 bases left in between. The CDR3 contains 15 residues. CDR1 is SGHRS and CDR2 is YFSETQ in the germline V gene. The CDR3 sequence is CASTPGDRREETQYF. Written as DNA, the CDR3 is TGCGCCAGCACCCCCGGGGATAGAAGGGAAGAGACCCAGTACTTC.

V and J are TRBV18 and TRBJ1-1; TRBD1 is a possible D gene (6 bases). This CDR3 contains 16 residues. Germline lookup yields CDR1 KGHSH and CDR2 LQKENI. V lost 3 bases, J lost 2 bases, and 16 bases lay in between. The CDR3 here is CASSPQGRGENTEAFF. The CDR3 DNA is TGTGCCAGCTCACCGCAGGGGAGGGGCGAAAACACTGAAGCTTTCTTT.

V usage is TRBV2 and J usage is TRBJ2-1, with unresolved D. CDR1 and CDR2 from the germline V gene are SNHLY and FYNNEI. This CDR3 contains 11 residues. The germline V and J ends were trimmed by 10 bases and 7 bases, with 11 bases remaining between them. This CDR3 is CAKLYRNEQFF. The DNA of the CDR3 is TGTGCCAAACTATATAGAAATGAGCAGTTCTTC. The entire variable domain, with the rest obtained from reference TRBV2 and TRBJ2-1, is as follows: EPEVTQTPSHQVTQMGQEVILRCVPISNHLYFYWYRQILGQKVEFLVSFYNNEISEKSEIFDDQFSVERPDGSNFTLKIRSTKLEDSAMYFCAKLYRNEQFFGPGTRLTVL.

This chain links TRBV12-3 or TRBV12-4 with TRBJ2-1; 10 nucleotides line up with TRBD1. Unmatched junction bases numbered 12, after V lost 7 bases and J lost 15 bases. The CDR3 extends over 13 amino acids. In DNA form, the CDR3 reads TGTGCCAGCATCAGACAGGGGGCGCCAGGTTCGTTCTTC. Residues: CASIRQGAPGSFF.

V is TRBV5-5 and J is TRBJ2-7; 9 nucleotides align to TRBD1. CDR3 size: 17 residues. V lost 4 bases and J lost 3; bases outside the gene matches: 14. Germline V gene data show CDR1 as SGHKS and CDR2 as YYEKEE (reference sequence). CDR3 region: CASSLYGTGFSSYEQYF. In nucleotides, the CDR3 is TGTGCCAGCAGCCTCTACGGGACAGGGTTTTCGAGCTACGAGCAGTACTTC.

The chain couples TRBV15 to TRBJ1-4; D is possibly TRBD1 (6 bases). Germline CDR1 is LNHNV and CDR2 is YYDKDF (reference sequence). V lost 3 bases and J lost 5, with 16 bases in between. The CDR3 has 16 amino acids. The CDR3 sequence is CATSSVGTLKNEKLFF. The CDR3 nucleotides read TGTGCCACCAGCAGCGTAGGGACATTGAAAAATGAAAAACTGTTTTTT. Looking up the rest from reference TRBV15 and TRBJ1-4 gives the full variable domain: DAMVIQNPRYQVTQFGKPVTLSCSQTLNHNVMYWYQQKSSQAPKLLFHYYDKDFNNEADTPDNFQSRRPNTSFCFLDIRSPGLGDTAMYLCATSSVGTLKNEKLFFGSGTQLSVL.

The genes are TRBV6-5 and TRBJ2-3, with 7 nucleotides matching TRBD2. The length of the CDR3 is 15 residues. Trimming at V came to 5 bases and at J to 2 bases, leaving 7 bases not matched to a gene. CDR1 is MNHEY, CDR2 SVGAGI, per germline. The CDR3 DNA reads as TGTGCCAGCAGTCCGGGACTAACCCACACAGATACGCAGTATTTT. Translating gives CASSPGLTHTDTQYF.

The chain joins TRBV4-3 to TRBJ2-1; no clear D gene. The germline CDR1 and CDR2 sequences are LGHNA and YSLEER. Trimming pared 4 bases from V and 4 bases from J, leaving 11 bases between. This CDR3 region has 14 residues. CDR3 sequence reads: CASSLGQAYNEQFF. Here the CDR3 DNA reads TGCGCCAGCAGCCTCGGTCAAGCGTACAATGAGCAGTTCTTC.

This clone turned up a few times. The chain joins TRBV9 to TRBJ2-3, with TRBD2 matching 10 bases. Germline loops: CDR1 SGDLS, CDR2 YYNGEE. The CDR3 contains 15 residues. J gave up 2 bases and V 3 bases, and 3 bases lay outside the gene matches. The CDR3 bases are TGTGCCAGCAGCGCGGGACTAGCGCACACAGATACGCAGTATTTT. Amino acids: CASSAGLAHTDTQYF.

The chain is built from TRBV4-2 and TRBJ2-7, with 12 bases identical to TRBD2. V trimming: 0 bases; J trimming: 0 bases; junction bases outside the gene matches: 3. The CDR3 runs to 17 residues. In germline, CDR1 is LGHNA, CDR2 YNFKEQ. The CDR3 sequence is CASSQDWTSGASYEQYF. DNA of the CDR3: TGTGCCAGCAGCCAAGATTGGACTAGCGGGGCCTCCTACGAGCAGTACTTC.

The J gene is TRBJ1-2, the V gene TRBV7-2; 10 nucleotides line up with TRBD1. Germline V gene data show CDR1 as SGHTA and CDR2 as FQGNSA. J was trimmed by 4 bases and V by 5 bases; bases with no gene match: 7. The length of the CDR3 is 15 residues. In nucleotides, the CDR3 is TGTGCCAGCAGCCCGACTAGGACAGGGGGCTATGGCTACACCTTC. It translates to CASSPTRTGGYGYTF.

This clone has just one count. CDR3 in amino acids: CASSETGLAGNTIYF. The CDR3 DNA is TGTGCCAGCAGTGAAACAGGGTTAGCTGGAAACACCATATATTTT. The V call is TRBV25-1, the J call TRBJ1-3, with a weak D call TRBD1 (6 bases). V lost 2 bases, J lost 2 bases, and 10 bases lay in between. The CDR3 length is 15 residues. CDR1 and CDR2 (germline): MGHDK, SYGVNS.

This clone was seen once. The genes are TRBV5-4 and TRBJ2-2, with D perhaps TRBD1 or TRBD2 (5 bases each). The V end lost 4 bases, the J end lost 3 bases, and 13 bases lay between the germline ends. Germline CDR1 is SGHNT and CDR2 is YYREEE (reference sequence). The CDR3 runs 15 residues. CDR3 amino acids: CASSLGASDTGELFF. CDR3 DNA: TGTGCCAGCAGCCTCGGGGCCTCGGACACCGGGGAGCTGTTTTTT.